What follows are 17 T cell receptor beta chains derived from one specimen sequenced in a study of TIL therapy for anti-PD-1-resistant metastatic lung cancer. Time point indicated: pre-treatment sample, taken before nivolumab and TIL therapy. The tumor samples were excised metastases, mostly pleural nodules or supraclavicular lymph nodes. The immunoSEQ assay was v3. Generated by immunoSEQ multiplex PCR, the TCRdb table keeps only in-frame clones and is missing some. The sample yields 95,000 or so clones, about 71% seen once. The specimen comprised tumor tissue, sampled at baseline. These receptors all come from a person between 25 and 80 years old with non-small cell lung cancer.

This clone was picked up many times. CDR3 DNA sequence: TGCGCCAGCAGCTTGGAGGACGGGAGAAATGGCTACACCTTC. This gives the protein CASSLEDGRNGYTF. V and J are TRBV5-1 and TRBJ1-2; no clear D gene. Trimming removed 0 bases at V and 6 bases at J, with 12 bases between. This CDR3 contains 14 residues. In germline, CDR1 is SGHRS, CDR2 YFSETQ.

This clone occurred a few times. This chain connects TRBV15 to TRBJ1-1; no definite D call. This CDR3 has 15 residues. V was clipped by 1 base and J by 0 bases, with 9 bases between them. The germline V gene encodes CDR1 LNHNV and CDR2 YYDKDF (reference sequence). The CDR3 reads CATSRGGPMNTEAFF. The CDR3 DNA reads as TGTGCCACCAGCAGAGGAGGGCCCATGAACACTGAAGCTTTCTTT.

This rearrangement joins TRBV21-1 to TRBJ1-6. TRBV21-1 is termed a pseudogene. CDR3 length: 16 amino acids. In nucleotides, the CDR3 is TGTGCCAGCAGGCAGCAGGACCACCTCTATAATTCACCCCTCCACTTT. Encoded protein: CASRQQDHLYNSPLHF.

The chain has TRBV15 and TRBJ2-1; 7 nucleotides match TRBD2. This CDR3 is 17 amino acids long. Trimming took 0 bases from V and 4 from J; bases not matched to a gene: 9. Germline assignment: CDR1 LNHNV and CDR2 YYDKDF (reference sequence). The CDR3 sequence: CATSRDPLAAIYNEQFF. The CDR3 nucleotides are TGTGCCACCAGCAGAGATCCCCTAGCGGCTATATACAATGAGCAGTTCTTC.

The J gene is TRBJ1-1, the V gene TRBV5-4; tentative D call: TRBD1 (6 bases). The V and J ends lost 3 bases and 0 bases respectively, with 12 bases between them. The CDR3 length is 15 residues. Germline CDR1 reads SGHNT; CDR2 reads YYREEE (reference sequence). The CDR3 spells CASSSRDTMNTEAFF. The CDR3 nucleotides are TGTGCCAGCAGCTCAAGGGACACTATGAACACTGAAGCTTTCTTT. Supplemented by reference TRBV5-4 and TRBJ1-1, the full variable domain reads ETGVTQSPTHLIKTRGQQVTLRCSSQSGHNTVSWYQQALGQGPQFIFQYYREEENGRGNFPPRFSGLQFPNYSSELNVNALELDDSALYLCASSSRDTMNTEAFFGQGTRLTVV.

The chain links TRBV29-1 to TRBJ1-3, with D possibly matching TRBD1 (5 bases). Germline CDR1 SQVTM, CDR2 ANQGSEA. Trimming pared 0 bases from V and 4 bases from J, leaving 10 bases between. This CDR3 is built from 14 residues. CDR3 sequence (DNA): TGCAGCGTTGAAGAGGGGCTGTCGGGAAACACCATATATTTT. This gives the protein CSVEEGLSGNTIYF.

The rearrangement links TRBV18 to TRBJ2-1; 8 bases match TRBD2. The CDR3 spans 14 residues. V lost 0 bases, J lost 6 bases, and 1 base stayed unmatched. CDR1 and CDR2 from the germline V gene are KGHSH and LQKENI. The CDR3 DNA reads TGTGCCAGCTCACCACCGGGACTAGGCAATGAGCAGTTCTTC. Its translation: CASSPPGLGNEQFF.

The chain combines TRBV24-1 with TRBJ2-5; 9 nucleotides agree with TRBD1. Germline trimming cut 4 bases from V and 0 bases from J; bases unmatched to any gene: 5. Germline V gene data show CDR1 as KGHDR and CDR2 as SFDVKD. This CDR3 is 16 amino acids long. The CDR3 region is CATSEIGQGYQETQYF. The CDR3 DNA follows: TGTGCCACCAGTGAAATCGGACAGGGGTACCAAGAGACCCAGTACTTC.

This chain links TRBV30 with TRBJ2-2; TRBD1 might be the D (5 bases). The CDR3 consists of 15 residues. Between the trimmed V and J ends, which lost 0 bases and 2 bases, there was a span of 10 bases. Germline CDR1 GTSNPN, CDR2 SVGIG (reference sequence). The DNA for the CDR3 is TGTGCCTGGAGTGTAAAGCAGGGCAACACCGGGGAGCTGTTTTTT. Translated, it gives CAWSVKQGNTGELFF.

The J gene is TRBJ2-3, the V gene TRBV7-3; 9 bases line up with TRBD2. Trimming took 0 bases from V and 8 from J; bases not matched to a gene: 12. CDR3 length equals 17 residues. CDR1 and CDR2 from the germline V gene are SGHTA and FQGTGA. The CDR3 here is CASSLTWVAGEVGTQYF. The DNA for the CDR3 is TGTGCCAGCAGCTTAACGTGGGTAGCGGGAGAAGTTGGTACGCAGTATTTT.

The sample holds a few counts of this clone. The chain combines TRBV10-3 with TRBJ1-1; D uncertain. Between the trimmed V and J ends, which lost 4 bases and 5 bases, there was a span of 8 bases. Germline lookup yields CDR1 ENHRY and CDR2 SYGVKD. The CDR3 contains 12 residues. The CDR3 protein is CAISGELTEAFF. The CDR3 DNA is TGTGCCATCAGTGGAGAGTTAACTGAAGCTTTCTTT.

CDR3 nucleotide sequence: TGTGCCAGTAGTCTCGGGCCCGGGAGGTCCTACAATGAGCAGTTCTTC. It is translated as CASSLGPGRSYNEQFF. The rearrangement joins TRBV19 to TRBJ2-1, with TRBD2 identical over 7 bases. V trimming: 5 bases; J trimming: 1 base; junction bases outside the gene matches: 8. The CDR3 has 16 residues. CDR1 is LNHDA and CDR2 is SQIVND in the germline V gene (reference sequence).

The J gene is TRBJ2-5, the V gene TRBV9, with TRBD2 identical over 7 bases. Germline values: CDR1 SGDLS, CDR2 YYNGEE. This CDR3 spans 13 amino acids. V gave up 4 bases and J gave up 5 bases; unmatched junction bases: 5. The DNA of the CDR3 is TGTGCCAGCAGCCCGGGGGGTCGCGAGACCCAGTACTTC. Encoded protein: CASSPGGRETQYF.

A few counts support this clone. The genes are TRBV5-1 and TRBJ2-2; 9 bases map to TRBD1. Germline CDR1 SGHRS, CDR2 YFSETQ. Trimming at V came to 3 bases and at J to 12 bases, leaving 6 bases not matched to a gene. The CDR3 covers 13 residues. The CDR3 loop reads CASSSKQGAKLFF. In nucleotides, the CDR3 is TGCGCCAGCAGCTCCAAACAGGGGGCGAAGCTGTTTTTT.

V and J are TRBV3-1 (or the pseudogene TRBV3-2) and TRBJ2-7; maybe TRBD1 (5 bases). With 4 bases removed from V and 5 bases from J, the gap between germline ends came to 15 bases. The V gene's germline CDR1 is LGHDT and CDR2 YNNKEL (reference sequence). The CDR3 totals 14 residues. Here the CDR3 reads CASSPSVGPDEQYF. As DNA, the CDR3 is TGTGCCAGCAGCCCCTCCGTGGGGCCGGACGAGCAGTACTTC.

The gene calls are TRBV9 and TRBJ2-1; unclear D gene. Germline CDR1 reads SGDLS; CDR2 reads YYNGEE. Trimming shortened V by 0 bases and J by 2 bases, and 9 bases separated the two germline ends. The CDR3 contains 15 residues. The CDR3 DNA reads TGTGCCAGCAGCGTAGGCCTTGGGGCCTACAATGAGCAGTTCTTC. Protein: CASSVGLGAYNEQFF.

The chain has TRBV28 and TRBJ2-5; 9 bases match TRBD1. Germline V gives CDR1 MDHEN, CDR2 SYDVKM. Trimming removed 2 bases from V and 5 bases from J; junction bases left unmatched: 9. This CDR3 has 16 amino acids. Here the CDR3 reads CASSLLPGQGFETQYF. Here the CDR3 DNA reads TGTGCCAGCAGTTTACTTCCGGGACAGGGTTTCGAGACCCAGTACTTC.